This TCR beta chain was captured in a study of regulatory T cells in long-lasting Graves disease. This clonotype was seen repeatedly, ten times or more. Its antigen is not known. Germline V gene sequence: CDR1 KGHDR, CDR2 SFDVKD. Trimming cost V 5 bases and J 5 bases; bases outside gene matches: 9. The CDR3 extends over 16 amino acids. CDR3-region Arm-PCR and iRepertoire HTBI primers produced the TCR beta libraries. TCRdb re-analysed the multiplex PCR reads in MiXCR, keeping a single row per CDR3 protein. This table has about 430,000 distinct CDR3 sequences, 15% appearing once. General study results and limits: Persistent disease exhibited a predilection for TRBV28, TRBJ1-2 and TRBJ2-5.

The time point is: newly diagnosed GD, antithyroid drugs for less than 3 months. The authors made the TCR library using RNA they extracted from PBMCs. The sample also formed part of further work on T cells in Graves' hyperthyroidism and ophthalmopathy.

This chain connects TRBV24-1 to TRBJ2-1; TRBD1 agrees at 9 bases. The starting material was peripheral blood mononuclear cells (PBMCs), obtained at new diagnosis, from a patient treated with antithyroid drugs. The TCR comes from a woman in her 40s with Graves disease. The CDR3 reads CATSGFGQGKDNEQFF. The CDR3 DNA is TGTGCCACCAGTGGCTTTGGACAGGGGAAAGACAATGAGCAGTTCTTC.